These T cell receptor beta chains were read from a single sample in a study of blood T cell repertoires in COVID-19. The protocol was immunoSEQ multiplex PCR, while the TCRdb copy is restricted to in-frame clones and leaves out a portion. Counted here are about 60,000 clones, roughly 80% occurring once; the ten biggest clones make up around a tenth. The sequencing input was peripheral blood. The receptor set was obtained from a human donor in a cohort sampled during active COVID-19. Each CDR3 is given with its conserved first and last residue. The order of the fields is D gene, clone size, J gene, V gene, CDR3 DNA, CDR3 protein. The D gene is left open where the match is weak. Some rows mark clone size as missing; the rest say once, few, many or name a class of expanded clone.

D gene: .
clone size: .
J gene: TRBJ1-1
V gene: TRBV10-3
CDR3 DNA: TGTGCCACCGGACAGTTTAACACTGAAGCTTTCTTT
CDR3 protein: CATGQFNTEAFF

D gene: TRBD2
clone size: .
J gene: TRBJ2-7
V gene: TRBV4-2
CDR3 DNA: TGTGCCAGCAGCCCCCGGGGGGGAGCGGGGGAGCAGTACTTC
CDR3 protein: CASSPRGGAGEQYF

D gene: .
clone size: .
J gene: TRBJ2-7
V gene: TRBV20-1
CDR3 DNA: TGCAGTGCTAGTGACGGACAACACTCCTACGAGCAGTACTTC
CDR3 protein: CSASDGQHSYEQYF

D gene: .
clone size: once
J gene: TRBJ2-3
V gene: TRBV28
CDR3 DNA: TGTGCCAGCAGTTTTCTTGGCTCTACGCAGTATTTT
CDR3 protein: CASSFLGSTQYF

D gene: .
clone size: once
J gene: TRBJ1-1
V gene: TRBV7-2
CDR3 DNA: TGTGCCAGCAGGGCAGATAACACTGAAGCTTTCTTT
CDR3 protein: CASRADNTEAFF

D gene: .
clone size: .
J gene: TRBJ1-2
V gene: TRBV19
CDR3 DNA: TGTGCCAGTAGTATCCCGGACAGATTCTCCTATGGCTACACCTTC
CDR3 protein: CASSIPDRFSYGYTF

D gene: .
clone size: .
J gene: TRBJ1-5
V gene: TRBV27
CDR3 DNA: TGTGCCAGCATAAGGGAGTCTGACAATCAGCCCCAGCATTTT
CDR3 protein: CASIRESDNQPQHF

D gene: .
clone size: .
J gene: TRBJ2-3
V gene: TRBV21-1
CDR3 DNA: TGTGCCAGCAGCATCCGGAGAGATACGCAGTATTTT
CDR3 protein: CASSIRRDTQYF

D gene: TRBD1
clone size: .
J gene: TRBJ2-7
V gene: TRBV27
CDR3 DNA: TGTGCCAGCAGGGACAGGGGGATGTACGAGCAGTACTTC
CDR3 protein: CASRDRGMYEQYF

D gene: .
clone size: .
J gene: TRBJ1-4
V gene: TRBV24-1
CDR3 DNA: TGTGCCACCAGTGATGGTGGGGAGGGACGGGAAAAACTGTTTTTT
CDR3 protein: CATSDGGEGREKLFF

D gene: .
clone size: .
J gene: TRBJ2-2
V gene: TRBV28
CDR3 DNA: TGTGCCAGCAGTTCCCCCCCCAGGAACACCGGGGAGCTGTTTTTT
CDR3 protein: CASSSPPRNTGELFF

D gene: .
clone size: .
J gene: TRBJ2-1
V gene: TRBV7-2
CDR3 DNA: TGTGCCAGCAGTCCCGGAGGTACAGGGTCCTACAATGAGCAGTTCTTC
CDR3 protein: CASSPGGTGSYNEQFF

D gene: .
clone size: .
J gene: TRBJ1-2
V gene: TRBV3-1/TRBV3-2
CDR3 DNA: TGTGCCAGCAGCCAACAGGGGTGGTATGGCTACACCTTC
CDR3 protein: CASSQQGWYGYTF

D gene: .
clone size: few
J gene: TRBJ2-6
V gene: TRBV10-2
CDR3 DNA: TGCGCCAGCATGTCCCTCTCTGGGGCCAACGTCCTGACTTTC
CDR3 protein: CASMSLSGANVLTF

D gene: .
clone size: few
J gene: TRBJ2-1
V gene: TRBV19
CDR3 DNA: TGTGCCAGTAGCTTAATCCATCTGCGCCCTGGGGCTCTATACAATGAGCAGTTCTTC
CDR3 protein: CASSLIHLRPGALYNEQFF

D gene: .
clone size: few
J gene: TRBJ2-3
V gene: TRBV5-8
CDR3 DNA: TGTGCCAGCAGAAGACTAGGTCAATCAGATACGCAGTATTTT
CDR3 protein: CASRRLGQSDTQYF

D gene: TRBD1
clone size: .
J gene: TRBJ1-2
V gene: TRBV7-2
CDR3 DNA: TGTGCCAGCAGCTTAGCCCCCACAGGGGTTGCTGGCTACACCTTC
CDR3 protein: CASSLAPTGVAGYTF

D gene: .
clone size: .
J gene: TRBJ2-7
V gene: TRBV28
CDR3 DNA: TGTGCCAGCAGTTCCTCCGAGTACGAGCAGTACTTC
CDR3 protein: CASSSSEYEQYF

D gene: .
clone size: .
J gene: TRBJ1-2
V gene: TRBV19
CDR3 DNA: TGTGCCAGCCACGCGGGGGCTAACTATGGCTACACCTTC
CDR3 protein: CASHAGANYGYTF

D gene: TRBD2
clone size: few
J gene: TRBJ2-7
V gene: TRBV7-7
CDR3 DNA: TGTGCCAGCAGCCCGGTACTAGCGGGAGGGGATTCCTACGAGCAGTACTTC
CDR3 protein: CASSPVLAGGDSYEQYF

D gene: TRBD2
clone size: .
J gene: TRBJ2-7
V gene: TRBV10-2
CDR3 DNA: TGCGCCAGCAGCCTATCGGGGGGAGGCAACGAGCAGTACTTC
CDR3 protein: CASSLSGGGNEQYF

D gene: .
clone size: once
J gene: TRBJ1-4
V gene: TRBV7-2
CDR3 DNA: TGTGCCAGCAGCTTGGCCAGGAGGGAAAAACTGTTTTTT
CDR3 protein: CASSLARREKLFF

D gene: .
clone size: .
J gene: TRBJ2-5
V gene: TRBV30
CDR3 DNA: TGTGCCTGGAGTAATCGAGGACATCCCCGGGAGACCCAGTACTTC
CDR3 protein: CAWSNRGHPRETQYF

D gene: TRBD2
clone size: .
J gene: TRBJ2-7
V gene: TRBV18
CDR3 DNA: TGTGCCAGCTCACCACCGGGGGGGGAGCAGTACTTC
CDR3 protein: CASSPPGGEQYF

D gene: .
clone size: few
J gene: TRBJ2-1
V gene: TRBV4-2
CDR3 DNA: TGTGCCAGCAGGAGTAGCGTGGATGAGCAGTTCTTC
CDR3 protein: CASRSSVDEQFF

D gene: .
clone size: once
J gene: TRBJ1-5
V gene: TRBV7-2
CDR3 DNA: TGTGCCAGCAGCTTATTGGAGACGCCCCAGCATTTT
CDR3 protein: CASSLLETPQHF

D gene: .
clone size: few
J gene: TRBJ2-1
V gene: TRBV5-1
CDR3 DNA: TGCGCCAGCAGCTCAAGGACTGGTTCCTACAATGAGCAGTTCTTC
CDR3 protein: CASSSRTGSYNEQFF

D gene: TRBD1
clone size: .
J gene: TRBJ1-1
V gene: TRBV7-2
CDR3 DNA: TGTGCCAGCAGCTTCCTACCGACGACAGGGGGCCCTGAAGCTTTCTTT
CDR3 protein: CASSFLPTTGGPEAFF

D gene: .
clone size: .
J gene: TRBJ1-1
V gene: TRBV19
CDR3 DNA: TGTGCCAGTAGTTATCCGGGAAGAGGGTCTGAAGCTTTCTTT
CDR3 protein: CASSYPGRGSEAFF

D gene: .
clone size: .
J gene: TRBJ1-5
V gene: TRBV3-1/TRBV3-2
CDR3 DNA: TGTGCCAGCCTAAAGCACCTTCACCAAGGGGCGAATCAGCCCCAGCATTTT
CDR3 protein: CASLKHLHQGANQPQHF

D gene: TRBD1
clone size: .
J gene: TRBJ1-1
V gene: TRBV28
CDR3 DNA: TGTGCCAGCAGTTTATGGAGGGGACAGGGAGGTGAAGCTTTCTTT
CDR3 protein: CASSLWRGQGGEAFF

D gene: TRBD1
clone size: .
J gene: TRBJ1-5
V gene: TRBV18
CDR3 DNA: TGTGCCAGCTCACCTACTGTCCCGGGACAGGGGAAGAACCAGCCCCAGCATTTT
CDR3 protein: CASSPTVPGQGKNQPQHF

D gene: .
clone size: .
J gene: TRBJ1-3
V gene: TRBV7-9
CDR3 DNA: TGTGCCAGCAGCGATACAGGGTGGAAAGGAAACACCATATATTTT
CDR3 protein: CASSDTGWKGNTIYF

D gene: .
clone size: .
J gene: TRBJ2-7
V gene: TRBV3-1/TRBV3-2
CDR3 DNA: TGTGCCAGCAGCCATAGACGGAGGAGCTCCTACGAGCAGTACTTC
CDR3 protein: CASSHRRRSSYEQYF

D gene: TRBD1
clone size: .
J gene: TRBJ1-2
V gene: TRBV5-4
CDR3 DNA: TGTGCCAGCCGGTCCGGACAGGGGCCGACGGGCTACACCTTC
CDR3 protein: CASRSGQGPTGYTF

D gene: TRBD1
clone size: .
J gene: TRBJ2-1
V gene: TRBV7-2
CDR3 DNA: TGTGCCAGCAGCCTAACAGGGGGTTGGGCTGAGCAGTTCTTC
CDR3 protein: CASSLTGGWAEQFF

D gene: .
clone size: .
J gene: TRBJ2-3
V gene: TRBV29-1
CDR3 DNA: TGCAGCGTTGAAGATGCTCCGACTAGCACAGATACGCAGTATTTT
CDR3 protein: CSVEDAPTSTDTQYF

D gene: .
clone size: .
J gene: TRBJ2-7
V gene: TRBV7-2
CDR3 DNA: TGTGCCAGCAGCTTGTGGCTTACGACCGATGGGGGAGGCGAGCAGTACTTC
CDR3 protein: CASSLWLTTDGGGEQYF

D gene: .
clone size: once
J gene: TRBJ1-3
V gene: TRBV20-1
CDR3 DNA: TGCAGTGCTAGTAGCCTTGGAAACACCATATATTTT
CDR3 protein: CSASSLGNTIYF

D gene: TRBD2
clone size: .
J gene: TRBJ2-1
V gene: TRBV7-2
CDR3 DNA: TGTGCCAGCAGCTGGAGTCGGCTAGCGGCGGCCTCGAGAGTGGGTGAGCAGTTCTTC
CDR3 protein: CASSWSRLAAASRVGEQFF

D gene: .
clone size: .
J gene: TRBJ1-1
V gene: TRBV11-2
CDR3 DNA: TGTGCCAGCCACAGGGTGAACACTGAAGCTTTCTTT
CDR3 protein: CASHRVNTEAFF

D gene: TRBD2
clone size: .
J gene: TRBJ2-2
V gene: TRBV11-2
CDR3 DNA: TGTGCCAGCAGCAAAGGACTAGCGGGAGCGGGGACCGGGGAGCTGTTTTTT
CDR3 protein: CASSKGLAGAGTGELFF

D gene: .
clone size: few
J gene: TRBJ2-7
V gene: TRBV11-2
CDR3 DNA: TGTGCCAGCAGCTTATCAGGGGCCCCCTGGGAGCAGTACTTC
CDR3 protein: CASSLSGAPWEQYF

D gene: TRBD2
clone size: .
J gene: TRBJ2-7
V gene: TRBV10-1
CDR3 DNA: TGCGCCAGCAGTGAGTCTAGCGGGAGGCTCGAGCAGTACTTC
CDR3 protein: CASSESSGRLEQYF

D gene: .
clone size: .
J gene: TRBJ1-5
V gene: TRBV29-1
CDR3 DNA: TGCAGCGTCGTAGTTGTGGGCTCGGCCCAGCATTTT
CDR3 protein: CSVVVVGSAQHF